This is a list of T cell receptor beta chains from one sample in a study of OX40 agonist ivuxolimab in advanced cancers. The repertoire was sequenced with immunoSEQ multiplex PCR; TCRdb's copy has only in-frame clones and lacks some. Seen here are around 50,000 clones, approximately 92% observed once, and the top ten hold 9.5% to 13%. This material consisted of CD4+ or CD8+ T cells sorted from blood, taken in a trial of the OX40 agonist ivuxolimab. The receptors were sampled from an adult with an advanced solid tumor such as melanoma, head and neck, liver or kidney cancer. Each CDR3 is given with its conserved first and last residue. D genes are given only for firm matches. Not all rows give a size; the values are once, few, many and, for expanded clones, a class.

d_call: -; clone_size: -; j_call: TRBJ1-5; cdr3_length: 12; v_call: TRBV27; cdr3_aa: CASSLLGQPQHF; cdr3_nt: TGTGCCAGCAGTCTTTTGGGCCAGCCCCAGCATTTT
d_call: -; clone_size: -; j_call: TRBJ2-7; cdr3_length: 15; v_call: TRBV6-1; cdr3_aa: CASSENSNRGYEQYF; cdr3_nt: TGTGCCAGCAGTGAAAATAGCAATAGAGGGTACGAGCAGTACTTC
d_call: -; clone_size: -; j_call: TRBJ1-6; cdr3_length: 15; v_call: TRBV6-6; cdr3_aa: CASSRSGAYNSPLHF; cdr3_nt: TGTGCCAGCAGCCGCTCCGGGGCCTATAATTCACCCCTCCACTTT
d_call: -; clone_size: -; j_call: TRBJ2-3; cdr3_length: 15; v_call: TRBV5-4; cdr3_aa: CASSLARSVADPQYF; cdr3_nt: TGTGCCAGCAGCTTGGCCCGAAGCGTGGCAGATCCGCAGTATTTT
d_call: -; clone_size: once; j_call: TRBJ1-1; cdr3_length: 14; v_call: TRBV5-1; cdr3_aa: CASSWTAVNTEAFF; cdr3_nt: TGCGCCAGCAGCTGGACGGCAGTGAACACTGAAGCTTTCTTT
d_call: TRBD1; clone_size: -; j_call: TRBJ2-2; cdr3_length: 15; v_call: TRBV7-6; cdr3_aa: CASSPGQGDIGELFF; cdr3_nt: TGTGCCAGCAGCCCGGGACAGGGGGATATCGGGGAGCTGTTTTTT
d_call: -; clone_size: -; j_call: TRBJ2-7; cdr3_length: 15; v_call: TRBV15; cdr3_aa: CATSRDRGPGYEQYF; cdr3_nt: TGTGCCACCAGCAGAGATCGGGGGCCCGGCTACGAGCAGTACTTC
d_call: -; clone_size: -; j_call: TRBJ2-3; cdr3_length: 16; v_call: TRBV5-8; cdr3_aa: CASSSLGGGSTDTQYF; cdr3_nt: TGTGCCAGCAGCTCCCTGGGTGGGGGAAGCACAGATACGCAGTATTTT
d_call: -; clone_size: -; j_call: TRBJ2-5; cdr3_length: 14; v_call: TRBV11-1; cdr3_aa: CASSFMGYQETQYF; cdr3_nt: TGTGCCAGCAGCTTCATGGGGTACCAAGAGACCCAGTACTTC
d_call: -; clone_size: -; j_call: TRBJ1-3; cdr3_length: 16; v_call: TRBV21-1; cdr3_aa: CASSKKKDVAGNTIYF; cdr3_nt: TGTGCCAGCAGCAAAAAAAAGGACGTTGCAGGAAACACCATATATTTT
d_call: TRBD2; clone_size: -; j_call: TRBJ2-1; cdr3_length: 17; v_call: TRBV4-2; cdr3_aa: CASSQELRLAPYNEQFF; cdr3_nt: TGTGCCAGCAGCCAGGAACTCAGACTAGCCCCGTACAATGAGCAGTTCTTC
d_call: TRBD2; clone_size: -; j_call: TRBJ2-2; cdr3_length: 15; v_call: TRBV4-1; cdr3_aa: CASSQDGRLTGELFF; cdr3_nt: TGCGCCAGCAGCCAAGACGGGAGGTTAACCGGGGAGCTGTTTTTT
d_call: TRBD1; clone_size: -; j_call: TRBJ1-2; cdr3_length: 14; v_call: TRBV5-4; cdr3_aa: CASSLYDRDHGYTF; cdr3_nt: TGTGCCAGCAGCTTGTATGACAGGGACCATGGCTACACCTTC
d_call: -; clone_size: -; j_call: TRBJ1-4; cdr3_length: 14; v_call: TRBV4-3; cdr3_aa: CASSQVGWGEKLFF; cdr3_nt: TGCGCCAGCAGCCAAGTCGGCTGGGGTGAAAAACTGTTTTTT
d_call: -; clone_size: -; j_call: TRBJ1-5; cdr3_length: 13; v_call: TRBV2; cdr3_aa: CASSEYGSLPQHF; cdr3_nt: TGTGCCAGCAGTGAATATGGGTCTTTGCCCCAGCATTTT
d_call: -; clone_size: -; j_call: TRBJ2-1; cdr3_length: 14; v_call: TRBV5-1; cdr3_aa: CASSLSGTYNEQFF; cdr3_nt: TGCGCCAGCAGCTTGTCTGGAACCTACAATGAGCAGTTCTTC
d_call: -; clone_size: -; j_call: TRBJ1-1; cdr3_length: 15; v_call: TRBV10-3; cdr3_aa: CAISRLPTENTEAFF; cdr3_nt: TGTGCCATCAGCCGACTCCCGACGGAGAACACTGAAGCTTTCTTT
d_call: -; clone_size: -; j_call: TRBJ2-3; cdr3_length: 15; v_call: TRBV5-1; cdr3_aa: CASSLRREGTDTQYF; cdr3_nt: TGCGCCAGCAGCTTGCGACGGGAAGGCACAGATACGCAGTATTTT
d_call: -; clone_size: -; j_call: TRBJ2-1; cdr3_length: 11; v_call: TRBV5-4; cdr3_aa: CASSREYEQFF; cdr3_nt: TGTGCCAGCAGCCGGGAATATGAGCAGTTCTTC
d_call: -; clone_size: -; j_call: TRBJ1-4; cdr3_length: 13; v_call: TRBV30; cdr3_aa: CAWSGQSGEKLFF; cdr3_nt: TGTGCCTGGAGTGGGCAGTCAGGGGAAAAACTGTTTTTT
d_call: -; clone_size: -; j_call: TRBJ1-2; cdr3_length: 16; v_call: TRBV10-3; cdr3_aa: CAISDSGAARLWGYTF; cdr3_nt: TGTGCCATCAGTGATTCAGGGGCCGCACGACTTTGGGGCTACACCTTC
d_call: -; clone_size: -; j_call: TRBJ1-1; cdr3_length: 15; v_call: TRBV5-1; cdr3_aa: CASSLEGPMNTEAFF; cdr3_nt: TGCGCCAGCAGCTTGGAGGGACCGATGAACACTGAAGCTTTCTTT
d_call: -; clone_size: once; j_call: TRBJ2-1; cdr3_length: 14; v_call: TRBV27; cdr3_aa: CASSFVGQLDEQFF; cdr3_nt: TGTGCCAGCAGTTTTGTAGGACAGCTCGATGAGCAGTTCTTC
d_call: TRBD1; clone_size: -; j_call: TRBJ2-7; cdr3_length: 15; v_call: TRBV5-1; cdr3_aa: CASSQIQGATYEQYF; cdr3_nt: TGCGCCAGCAGCCAAATACAGGGGGCCACGTACGAGCAGTACTTC
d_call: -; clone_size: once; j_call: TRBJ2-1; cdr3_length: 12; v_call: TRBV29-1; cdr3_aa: CSVYPSVDEQFF; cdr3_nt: TGCAGCGTTTACCCTAGCGTCGATGAGCAGTTCTTC
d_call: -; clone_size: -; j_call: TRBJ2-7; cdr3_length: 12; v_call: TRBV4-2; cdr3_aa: CASSQDSHEQYF; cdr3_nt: TGTGCCAGCAGCCAAGATAGCCACGAGCAGTACTTC
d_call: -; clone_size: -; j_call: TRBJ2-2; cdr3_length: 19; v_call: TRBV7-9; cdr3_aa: CASSTHNRAGQANTGELFF; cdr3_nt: TGTGCCAGCAGCACACACAATAGGGCGGGGCAGGCGAACACCGGGGAGCTGTTTTTT
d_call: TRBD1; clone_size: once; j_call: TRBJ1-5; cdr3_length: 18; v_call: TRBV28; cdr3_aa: CASSLWGQGRLGNQPQHF; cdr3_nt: TGTGCCAGCAGTTTATGGGGACAGGGGCGATTGGGCAATCAGCCCCAGCATTTT
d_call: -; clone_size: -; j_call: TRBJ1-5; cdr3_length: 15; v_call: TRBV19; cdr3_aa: CASSDRGVVDQPQHF; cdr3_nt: TGTGCCAGTAGTGATCGGGGAGTGGTTGATCAGCCCCAGCATTTT
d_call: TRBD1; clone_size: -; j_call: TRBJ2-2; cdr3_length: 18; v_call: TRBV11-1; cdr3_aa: CASSSTLGTGVNTGELFF; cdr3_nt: TGTGCCAGCAGCTCAACTCTAGGGACAGGGGTGAACACCGGGGAGCTGTTTTTT
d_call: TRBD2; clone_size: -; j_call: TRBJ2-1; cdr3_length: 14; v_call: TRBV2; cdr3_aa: CATHSGRARNEQFF; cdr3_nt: TGTGCCACACATAGCGGGAGGGCCAGAAATGAGCAGTTCTTC
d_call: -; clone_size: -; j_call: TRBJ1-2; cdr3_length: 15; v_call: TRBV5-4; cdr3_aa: CASSRTMGGDYGYTF; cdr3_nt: TGTGCCAGCAGCCGAACTATGGGGGGGGACTATGGCTACACCTTC